This T cell receptor beta chain was recovered during a study of T-cell memory formation after mild COVID-19. TCRdb independently ran MiXCR on the 5' RACE reads; one entry per CDR3 protein. The table lists over 450,000 distinct CDR3 sequences, around 21% of them singletons. Study-wide points: Clones contracting over day 15 to 85 were CD4/CD8 balanced, with later expanders leaning CD4+. In pre-infection memory, a portion of responding clones appeared, which suggested that cross-reactive memory joined. Whether second-wave clones peaking at day 37 were SARS-CoV-2 specific went unconfirmed.

With regard to this clonotype: Antigen: not known.

CDR1 is MNHEY and CDR2 is SVGAGI in the germline V gene. V was pared by 6 bases and J by 0 bases, with 8 bases of the junction left unmatched. The CDR3 runs 17 residues. Sample: PBMCs or a T cell subset sorted from them (not recorded which). The clonotype comes from an adult woman who had mild COVID-19 (a few samples of this study predate the infection). Cell type and time point are not known. The J gene is TRBJ1-1, the V gene TRBV6-5, with 12 bases identical to TRBD1. The CDR3: CASRRRGQGAMNTEAFF. The CDR3 coding sequence is TGTGCCAGCAGACGCCGGGGACAGGGGGCCATGAACACTGAAGCTTTCTTT.